This TCR beta chain was recovered during a study of beta chain features in type 1 diabetes. Study results and limitations: Insertion counts at VDJ junctions were lower in type 1 diabetes patients, who also showed more deletions there.

The sample holds a few counts of this clone. Its antigen is not known. Expressed TCRB transcripts were sequenced because the isolated RNA had all been reverse transcribed beforehand. Using immunoSEQ multiplex PCR, the repertoire was profiled, and TCRdb retains in-frame clones only, with some absent. The data hold about 150,000 clones, with around 8% observed a single time. Markers CD45RO/CCR7/CD25/CD127/CD95/CD27 served to sort CD4+ naive, central memory, regulatory and stem cell-like memory cells. The CDR3 spans 12 residues. Trimming took off 4 bases at V and 8 bases at J, with 11 bases between the two ends. Germline CDR1 is MDHEN and CDR2 is SYDVKM.

The chain carries TRBV28 and TRBJ1-2; D gene ambiguous. The clonotype was recovered from a man between 18 and 29 years old in good health. The sequencing sample was made of central memory CD4+ T cells from blood. CDR3 region: CASSSNRRGYTF. For the CDR3, the DNA is TGTGCCAGCAGTTCGAATCGGAGGGGCTACACCTTC.